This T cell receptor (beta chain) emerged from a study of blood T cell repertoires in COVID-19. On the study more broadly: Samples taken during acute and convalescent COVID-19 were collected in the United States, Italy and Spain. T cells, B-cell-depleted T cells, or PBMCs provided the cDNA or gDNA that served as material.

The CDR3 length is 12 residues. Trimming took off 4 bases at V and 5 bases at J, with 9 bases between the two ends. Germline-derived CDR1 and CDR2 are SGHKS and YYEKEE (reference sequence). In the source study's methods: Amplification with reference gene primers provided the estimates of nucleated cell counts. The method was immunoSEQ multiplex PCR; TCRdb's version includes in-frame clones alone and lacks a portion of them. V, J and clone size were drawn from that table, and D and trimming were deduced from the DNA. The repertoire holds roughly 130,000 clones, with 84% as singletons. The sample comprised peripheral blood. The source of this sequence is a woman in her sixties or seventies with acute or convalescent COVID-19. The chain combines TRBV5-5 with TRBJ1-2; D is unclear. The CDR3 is CASSPFEYGYTF. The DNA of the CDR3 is TGTGCCAGCAGCCCCTTTGAGTATGGCTACACCTTC.